One sample yielded the 32 T cell receptor beta chains listed below, sequenced in a study of CD8 T cells in ankylosing spondylitis. Study conclusions and caveats: One TCR beta motif, made up of about 8 highly homologous variants, appeared characteristic of ankylosing spondylitis blood.

TCRdb called the 5' RACE reads again in MiXCR, with one record for every CDR3 protein. The sample contains approximately 550,000 distinct CDR3 sequences, over 9.5% of which appear only once. These receptors lack a known antigen. The specimen sequenced was blood, either unsorted or a sorted T cell fraction (not recorded which). The receptors stem from a male donor with ankylosing spondylitis.

This chain connects TRBV19 to TRBJ1-6, with TRBD1 matching 9 bases. The CDR3 consists of 15 residues. V lost 0 bases, J lost 7 bases, and 1 base stayed unmatched. Germline values: CDR1 LNHDA, CDR2 SQIVND (reference sequence). In DNA, the CDR3 is TGTGCCAGTAGTATAGAAACAGGGGGCAATTCACCCCTCCACTTT. It translates to CASSIETGGNSPLHF.

This clonotype was observed at least ten times. V gene TRBV6-2 or TRBV6-3 combines with J gene TRBJ2-1; D not certain. Germline lookup yields CDR1 MNHEY and CDR2 SVGEGT. The CDR3 spans 12 residues. The V end was cut by 8 bases, the J end by 5 bases, with 10 bases between. The CDR3 DNA is TGTGCCAGCTCAACAAATAACAATGAGCAGTTCTTC. Its protein product is CASSTNNNEQFF.

The V call is TRBV20-1, the J call TRBJ2-3; no definite D call. V was trimmed by 5 bases and J by 6 bases, leaving 18 bases between them. Germline lookup yields CDR1 DFQATT and CDR2 SNEGSKA (reference sequence). This CDR3 contains 14 residues. CDR3 sequence: CSAPRVIMGDTQYF. The CDR3 DNA is TGCAGTGCTCCTCGGGTCATCATGGGGGATACGCAGTATTTT.

This clonotype was observed many times. The chain employs TRBV12-3 or TRBV12-4 and TRBJ2-7; TRBD2 aligns across 11 bases. V was clipped by 6 bases and J by 7 bases; unmatched bases: 11. The CDR3 has 15 amino acids. The CDR3 loop is CASRRGLAVWEEQYF. The CDR3 DNA reads TGTGCCAGCAGGCGGGGACTAGCGGTTTGGGAGGAGCAGTACTTC.

This rearrangement joins TRBV19 to TRBJ2-4, with 8 bases aligning to TRBD1. From germline, CDR1 is LNHDA and CDR2 SQIVND (reference sequence). V gave up 6 bases and J gave up 5 bases; unmatched junction bases: 6. There are 14 residues in the CDR3. Here the CDR3 reads CASSQGQVENIQYF. CDR3 nucleotide sequence: TGTGCCAGTAGCCAGGGACAGGTGGAAAACATTCAGTACTTC.

Comments on this clonotype: One end of the junction varies from germline; a read error may be responsible. The chain joins TRBV24-1 to TRBJ1-1; D perhaps matches TRBD1 (5 bases). The CDR3 runs to 13 residues. Germline CDR1 KGHDR, CDR2 SFDVKD. CDR3 DNA sequence: TGCGCCACCAGCGAAGTAGGGGCCACTGAAGCTTTCTTT. This codes for CATSEVGATEAFF.

There are many counts of this clonotype. The genes are TRBV11-2 and TRBJ1-6; TRBD1 matches at 9 bases. Germline trimming cut 5 bases from V and 10 bases from J; bases unmatched to any gene: 9. Germline CDR1 is SGHAT and CDR2 is FQNNGV. The CDR3 is 15 residues long. CDR3 sequence (DNA): TGTGCCAGCAGCCGCTCGGGACAGGGCCCCTCACCCCTCCACTTT. It specifies CASSRSGQGPSPLHF.

The rearrangement joins TRBV7-8 to TRBJ2-2, with D maybe TRBD1 (6 bases). The V gene's germline CDR1 is SGHVS and CDR2 FQNEAQ. This CDR3 region has 13 residues. Trimming took off 5 bases at V and 7 bases at J, with 11 bases between the two ends. The CDR3 nucleotides are TGTGCCAGCAGCCGGACAGTAAACGGGGAGCTGTTTTTT. Translation gives CASSRTVNGELFF.

This clonotype showed up just once. A much larger clonotype is one base distant, so this may be a read error. The chain uses TRBV3-1 and TRBJ2-2; 7 bases are a match to TRBD1. This CDR3 spans 16 amino acids. Germline CDR1 is LGHDT and CDR2 is YNNKEL (reference sequence). The CDR3 loop reads CASSQKTGDGAGEQFF. The CDR3 nucleotides read TGTGCCAGCAGCCAAAAAACAGGGGACGGTGCCGGGGAGCAGTTTTTT.

J is TRBJ2-1 and V is TRBV18, with 9 bases lining up with TRBD2. With V trimmed by 2 bases and J by 8 bases, 4 bases remained unmatched. The germline V gene encodes CDR1 KGHSH and CDR2 LQKENI. The CDR3 totals 14 residues. This chain's CDR3 is CASSPKGLAYEQFF. The CDR3, as DNA: TGTGCCAGCTCACCAAAAGGACTAGCGTATGAGCAGTTCTTC.

V is TRBV3-1 and J is TRBJ1-1; D is unclear. The CDR3 loop spans 13 amino acids. The germline gives CDR1 LGHDT, CDR2 YNNKEL (reference sequence). Trimming stripped 1 base from V and 8 bases from J, with 11 bases between. For the CDR3, the DNA is TGTGCCAGCAGCCAAGTACGTACAGAAGAAGCTTTCTTT. Protein sequence: CASSQVRTEEAFF.

The chain carries TRBV4-1 and TRBJ2-5; 7 bases fit TRBD1. The CDR3 totals 13 residues. V lost 5 bases, J lost 5 bases, and 5 bases stayed unmatched. Germline V lookup: CDR1 MGHRA, CDR2 YSYEKL. The CDR3 DNA reads TGCGCCAGCAGCGGGACAGCAGGGGAGACCCAGTACTTC. Its translation: CASSGTAGETQYF.

This clonotype was recorded at least ten times. The chain has TRBV12-5 and TRBJ1-1, with D possibly being TRBD1 (5 bases). The CDR3 extends over 14 amino acids. Trimming took 2 bases from V and 5 from J, leaving 12 bases between them. Looked up from germline, CDR1 is LGHNT and CDR2 is FRNRAP. CDR3 in DNA: TGTGCTAGTGGTTTGAAGGGGAGGGATACTGAAGCTTTCTTT. This codes for CASGLKGRDTEAFF. Together with reference TRBV12-5 and TRBJ1-1, the CDR3 gives the full variable domain: DARVTQTPRHKVTEMGQEVTMRCQPILGHNTVFWYRQTMMQGLELLAYFRNRAPLDDSGMPKDRFSAEMPDATLATLKIQPSEPRDSAVYFCASGLKGRDTEAFFGQGTRLTVV.

This clonotype was picked up many times. V and J are TRBV5-1 and TRBJ1-2; no reliable D call. The CDR3 length is 14 residues. Germline CDR1 is SGHRS and CDR2 is YFSETQ. V lost 4 bases to trimming and J lost 0 bases, with 10 bases between them. The CDR3 region has the DNA TGCGCCAGCAGCAACACTGGGACTAACTATGGCTACACCTTC. Protein sequence: CASSNTGTNYGYTF.

This chain links TRBV7-7 with TRBJ2-5; 13 bases map to TRBD2. J gave up 3 bases and V 5 bases, and 9 bases lay outside the gene matches. The CDR3 spans 17 residues. Germline CDR1 reads SSHAT; CDR2 reads FNYEAQ (reference sequence). The CDR3 nucleotides are TGTGCCAGCAGCCTAACCCGGACTAGCGGGAGAGAAGAGACCCAGTACTTC. It translates to CASSLTRTSGREETQYF.

This clonotype turned up a few times. This chain joins TRBV20-1 and TRBJ2-7; the match to TRBD2 covers 16 bases. Unmatched junction bases numbered 7, after V lost 3 bases and J lost 5 bases. Germline CDR1 DFQATT, CDR2 SNEGSKA (reference sequence). CDR3 size: 16 residues. CDR3 coding DNA: TGCAGTGCTAGCCGAGGGGGACTAGCGGGAGGGGACGAGCAGTACTTC. Amino acid sequence: CSASRGGLAGGDEQYF.

This clonotype was detected only a few times. The J gene is TRBJ2-3, the V gene TRBV7-9, with D possibly being TRBD1 or TRBD2 (6 bases each). Germline V gene data show CDR1 as SEHNR and CDR2 as FQNEAQ (reference sequence). This CDR3 spans 13 amino acids. V was shortened by 5 bases and J by 5 bases, with 11 bases between the two germline ends. The CDR3 spells CASSRRGRDTQYF. CDR3 DNA: TGTGCCAGCAGCCGACGGGGGCGAGATACGCAGTATTTT.

V is TRBV5-1 and J is TRBJ1-2; D gene unclear. This CDR3 region has 15 residues. Germline lookup yields CDR1 SGHRS and CDR2 YFSETQ. V was pared by 4 bases and J by 4 bases, with 17 bases between. The DNA for the CDR3 is TGCGCCAGCAGCGTATATTTCGACCCGCCCTATGGCTACACCTTC. It codes for CASSVYFDPPYGYTF.

The chain joins TRBV5-1 to TRBJ2-3, with D maybe TRBD2 (5 bases). This CDR3 region has 15 residues. V lost 1 base to trimming and J lost 4 bases, with 13 bases between them. Germline loops: CDR1 SGHRS, CDR2 YFSETQ. This CDR3 reads CASSLSLRVPDTQYF. The CDR3 DNA is TGCGCCAGCAGCTTGAGTTTGAGGGTCCCAGATACGCAGTATTTT.

This clonotype has just a few counts. The genes are TRBV12-5 and TRBJ2-2; D unresolved. Germline CDR1 and CDR2: LGHNT and FRNRAP. Trimming stripped 0 bases from V and 3 bases from J, with 14 bases between. The CDR3 contains 17 residues. The CDR3 here is CASGLVLSYPDTGELFF. The CDR3 bases are TGTGCTAGTGGTTTGGTACTTAGTTATCCCGACACCGGGGAGCTGTTTTTT.

At least ten counts were recorded for this clonotype. The chain has TRBV5-1 and TRBJ1-4, with 8 bases lining up with TRBD1. The CDR3 is 16 residues long. Germline V lookup: CDR1 SGHRS, CDR2 YFSETQ. The V and J ends lost 4 bases and 3 bases, in that order; junction bases with no gene match: 8. CDR3 protein: CASSLDRTGPNEKLFF. The DNA for the CDR3 is TGCGCCAGCAGCCTAGACCGGACAGGGCCTAATGAAAAACTGTTTTTT.

The V gene is TRBV7-2, the J gene TRBJ1-5; no clear D gene. Germline loops: CDR1 SGHTA, CDR2 FQGNSA. The CDR3 extends over 12 amino acids. Trimming stripped 4 bases from V and 9 bases from J, with 10 bases between. The CDR3 protein is CASSSGGLPQHF. The CDR3 DNA sequence: TGTGCCAGCAGCTCCGGAGGATTGCCCCAGCATTTT.

The V gene is TRBV7-9, the J gene TRBJ1-1; 7 positions agree with TRBD1. The V gene's germline CDR1 is SEHNR and CDR2 FQNEAQ (reference sequence). Trimming removed 6 bases from V and 0 bases from J; junction bases left unmatched: 7. CDR3 length: 15 residues. CDR3 coding DNA: TGTGCCAGCAGTCCTCCGGGACAGATGAACACTGAAGCTTTCTTT. Translated, it gives CASSPPGQMNTEAFF.

This clonotype has ten or more counts. The CDR3, as DNA: TGTGCCAGCAGCGTAGGCGGGTTTAGCAATCAGCCCCAGCATTTT. It is translated as CASSVGGFSNQPQHF. V is TRBV9 and J is TRBJ1-5; unclear D gene. Trimming shortened V by 0 bases and J by 0 bases, and 7 bases separated the two germline ends. The CDR3 loop spans 15 amino acids. Germline values: CDR1 SGDLS, CDR2 YYNGEE. The entire variable domain, with the rest obtained from reference TRBV9 and TRBJ1-5, is as follows: DSGVTQTPKHLITATGQRVTLRCSPRSGDLSVYWYQQSLDQGLQFLIQYYNGEERAKGNILERFSAQQFPDLHSELNLSSLELGDSALYFCASSVGGFSNQPQHFGDGTRLSIL.

This clonotype has at least ten counts. The V and J genes are TRBV20-1 and TRBJ2-1; 8 bases line up with TRBD2. The V gene end was trimmed by 3 bases and the J gene end by 9 bases; junction bases not matched to a gene: 4. CDR1 is DFQATT and CDR2 is SNEGSKA in the germline V gene (reference sequence). The CDR3 has 12 amino acids. Here the CDR3 reads CSASGRVVEQFF. As DNA, the CDR3 is TGCAGTGCTAGCGGGAGGGTGGTTGAGCAGTTCTTC.

This chain connects TRBV10-1 to TRBJ2-1; D possibly uses TRBD1 or TRBD2 (6 bases each). Germline CDR1 WNHNN, CDR2 SYGVQD (reference sequence). The CDR3 has 15 amino acids. Between the trimmed V and J ends, which lost 3 bases and 6 bases, there was a span of 15 bases. The CDR3 is CASSETGAGANEQFF. The CDR3 DNA is TGCGCCAGCAGTGAAACGGGGGCAGGGGCCAATGAGCAGTTCTTC.

The genes are TRBV20-1 and TRBJ2-5, with D perhaps TRBD1 (6 bases). Germline V CDR1 and CDR2: DFQATT, SNEGSKA (reference sequence). There are 14 residues in the CDR3. The V gene lost 3 bases and the J gene lost 1 base, with 12 bases spanning the gap. The CDR3 protein is CSASPGAGQETQYF. CDR3 nucleotides: TGCAGTGCTAGCCCAGGGGCTGGCCAAGAGACCCAGTACTTC.

V is TRBV13 and J is TRBJ2-3; D might be TRBD1 (5 bases). The germline gives CDR1 PRHDT, CDR2 FYEKMQ (reference sequence). V was cut by 4 bases and J by 6 bases, with 17 bases left in between. The CDR3 sequence is 15 residues long. CDR3 DNA: TGTGCCAGCAGCTGGCGACAGCTTTTAAGGGATACGCAGTATTTT. As protein: CASSWRQLLRDTQYF.

This clonotype has more than one count but fewer than ten. J is TRBJ2-6 and V is TRBV15; a possible D gene is TRBD2 (5 bases). The CDR3 has 15 residues. CDR1 is LNHNV and CDR2 is YYDKDF in the germline V gene (reference sequence). V dropped 1 base and J dropped 3 bases, with 7 bases sitting between them. The CDR3 DNA follows: TGTGCCACCAGCAGAGTGGGAGATGGGGCCAACGTCCTGACTTTC. Amino acid sequence: CATSRVGDGANVLTF.

This clonotype was seen a handful of times. This chain uses TRBV7-8 with TRBJ1-5; no clear D. V gave up 5 bases and J gave up 2 bases, with 7 bases separating them. This CDR3 comprises 13 residues. Looked up from germline, CDR1 is SGHVS and CDR2 is FQNEAQ. The chain's CDR3 is CASSPIGNQPQHF. The DNA for the CDR3 is TGTGCCAGCAGCCCTATAGGCAATCAGCCCCAGCATTTT.

The chain carries TRBV7-9 and TRBJ2-6; D remains unclear. V was pared by 1 base and J by 2 bases, with 6 bases between. The CDR3 has 15 amino acids. CDR1 is SEHNR, CDR2 FQNEAQ, per germline (reference sequence). Written as DNA, the CDR3 is TGTGCCAGCAGCTTAGTGACTCCTGGGGCCAACGTCCTGACTTTC. This encodes CASSLVTPGANVLTF.

This clonotype was observed a few times. This sequence joins TRBV7-9 and TRBJ2-7; D is uncertain. The CDR3 runs 14 residues. The germline V gene has CDR1 SEHNR and CDR2 FQNEAQ (reference sequence). V dropped 5 bases and J dropped 2 bases, with 13 bases sitting between them. CDR3 sequence (DNA): TGTGCCAGCAGCCTCCGAGAGTTGGCCTACGAGCAGTACTTC. It encodes CASSLRELAYEQYF.